This TCR beta chain was recovered during a study of T cell therapy after organ transplantation. Looking at the study overall: CMV-specific T cells, median 1.92 x 10^8, were given as 2 to 6 intravenous infusions. Whole-study findings and limits: CD8 clonality fold change after therapy inversely tracked pretherapy clonality.

Time point meaning: 20-29 weeks after completion of therapy. Details on this clone: Its antigen is as yet unknown.

Profiled with immunoSEQ multiplex PCR; TCRdb holds only in-frame clones, not every one. The sample comprises about 21,000 clones, 65% to 85% of which are singletons, and 36% rests with the top ten. The CDR3 sequence is 14 residues long. From germline, CDR1 is MNHEY and CDR2 SVGAGI. J gave up 0 bases and V 8 bases, and 6 bases lay outside the gene matches. The receptor comes from a human patient who had received a solid organ transplant and had CMV disease. The graft donor may account for some of the T cells. J is TRBJ2-7 and V is TRBV6-5, with 8 bases that match TRBD2. The input for sequencing was CD8+ T cells from blood, taken after autologous CMV-specific T cell therapy. The CDR3: CASVGSGSSYEQYF. DNA of the CDR3: TGTGCCAGCGTAGGAAGCGGGAGCTCCTACGAGCAGTACTTC.